The present TCR beta chain was sequenced within a study of blood T cell repertoires in COVID-19. About the study: From the United States, Italy and Spain came samples of acute and convalescent COVID-19. PBMCs, B-cell-depleted T cells, or T cells were the source of the cDNA or gDNA that made up the material.

Methods used by the authors: From reference gene primer amplification, estimates of nucleated cell counts were derived. The assay was immunoSEQ multiplex PCR, and TCRdb's table has in-frame clones only and misses some. The V and J calls and clone size come from that table; D and trimming were worked out from the DNA. The top ten clones hold roughly 3% of a sample with more than 250,000 clones, 86% of them seen once. Germline loops: CDR1 MDHEN, CDR2 SYDVKM. Germline trimming cut 5 bases from V and 3 bases from J; bases unmatched to any gene: 7. This CDR3 spans 14 amino acids. Recruits, aged roughly 18 to 89 years, lived in 20 to 30 US areas. In this sample, this clone turned up a few times.

The source material was PBMCs or T cells enriched from blood (not recorded which). The rearrangement uses TRBV28 and TRBJ2-7, with 7 bases aligning to TRBD1. This TCR derives from a woman between 18 and 29 years old who had recovered from COVID-19. CDR3 nucleotides: TGTGCCAGCAGTCCCCCGACAGGGCGCTACGAGCAGTACTTC. Protein sequence: CASSPPTGRYEQYF.